This entry lists 15 T cell receptor beta chains sequenced from one sample in a study of blood T cells in healthy people across ages. Primed by a sample-barcoded 5' primer and a J-beta primer mix, a second PCR proceeded for 7 to 11 cycles. One entry per CDR3 protein, called by TCRdb with MiXCR from the 5' RACE reads. Among 710,000 or so distinct CDR3 sequences, roughly 20% were seen once, and the ten largest hold 22%. The sequenced material came from blood. The receptors were sampled from a man between 70 and 80 years old in good health.

This clonotype was recorded a few times. The chain is built from TRBV6-5 and TRBJ2-6; D not certain. The CDR3 runs 15 residues. V shed 2 bases and J shed 3 bases, with 8 bases lying between them. Germline assignment: CDR1 MNHEY and CDR2 SVGAGI. CDR3 sequence: CASSYRRHGANVLTF. CDR3 bases: TGTGCCAGCAGTTACAGACGACATGGGGCCAACGTCCTGACTTTC.

The rearrangement joins TRBV27 to TRBJ1-2, with unresolved D. CDR1 is MNHEY, CDR2 SMNVEV, per germline (reference sequence). This CDR3 spans 15 amino acids. Between the trimmed V and J ends, which lost 5 bases and 0 bases, there was a span of 13 bases. The DNA of the CDR3 is TGTGCCAGCAGTCTCAGACGGGCCTCTAACTATGGCTACACCTTC. This gives the protein CASSLRRASNYGYTF.

The chain combines TRBV3-1 with TRBJ2-7, with 7 bases lining up with TRBD2. The J call may be wrong; the DNA end is better matched by TRBJ2-1. CDR1 and CDR2 from the germline V gene are LGHDT and YNNKEL (reference sequence). CDR3 size: 13 residues. In DNA, the CDR3 is TGTGCCAGCAGCCAACTAGCGGTCAATGAGCAGTTCTTC. Protein sequence: CASSQLAVNEQFF.

This chain links TRBV12-3 or TRBV12-4 with TRBJ1-3; 10 positions agree with TRBD1. The ends lost 6 bases at V and 4 bases at J; junction bases unmatched: 3. The CDR3 spans 14 residues. As DNA, the CDR3 is TGTGCCAGCAGGGGGACAGGGGCGGGAAACACCATATATTTT. Translation: CASRGTGAGNTIYF.

This clonotype was found a few times. The V call is TRBV28, the J call TRBJ2-1, with D possibly matching TRBD2 (6 bases). The V gene lost 10 bases and the J gene lost 3 bases, with 19 bases spanning the gap. Germline CDR1 MDHEN, CDR2 SYDVKM. This CDR3 spans 15 amino acids. DNA for the CDR3: TGTGCCACCCAAGCGGGCGGGATACGCTACAATGAGCAGTTCTTC. It translates to CATQAGGIRYNEQFF.

This clonotype has more than one count but fewer than ten. This rearrangement joins TRBV2 to TRBJ2-7, with a weak D call TRBD2 (5 bases). The V end was cut by 8 bases, the J end by 3 bases, with 14 bases between. CDR1 and CDR2 from the germline V gene are SNHLY and FYNNEI. CDR3 length equals 13 residues. This CDR3 reads CASGWEFGYEQYV. The CDR3 nucleotides read TGTGCCAGCGGATGGGAGTTCGGCTACGAGCAGTACGTC.

The rearrangement links TRBV19 to TRBJ1-2; D possibly corresponds to TRBD1 (5 bases). This CDR3 region has 14 residues. Per germline, CDR1 LNHDA and CDR2 SQIVND (reference sequence). Trimming cost V 4 bases and J 6 bases, with 15 bases left between them. The CDR3 loop is CASSNDLPGNGYTF. The DNA for the CDR3 is TGTGCCAGTAGTAACGACCTACCAGGGAATGGCTACACCTTC.

This clonotype was seen only a few times. This chain joins TRBV30 and TRBJ2-5, with 14 bases matching TRBD2. CDR1 GTSNPN and CDR2 SVGIG come from the germline V gene (reference sequence). This CDR3 contains 12 residues. Trimming cost V 5 bases and J 7 bases; bases outside gene matches: 0. The CDR3 DNA reads as TGTGCCTGGGGGACTAGCGGGAGGACCCAGTACTTC. This codes for CAWGTSGRTQYF.

The V gene is TRBV5-5, the J gene TRBJ2-1; TRBD2 is a possible D gene (6 bases). This CDR3 is 15 amino acids long. V dropped 4 bases and J dropped 3 bases, with 14 bases sitting between them. Looked up from germline, CDR1 is SGHKS and CDR2 is YYEKEE (reference sequence). CDR3 amino acids: CASSLTGDFYNEQFF. The CDR3 DNA reads TGTGCCAGCAGCCTTACCGGGGACTTCTACAATGAGCAGTTCTTC.

This clonotype showed up just a few times. The chain is built from TRBV7-2 and TRBJ2-3; D unresolved. Germline assignment: CDR1 SGHTA and CDR2 FQGNSA. The CDR3 is made up of 14 amino acids. V dropped 6 bases and J dropped 6 bases, with 16 bases sitting between them. The CDR3 here is CASSLTVRPDTQYF. CDR3 DNA: TGTGCCAGCAGTCTCACCGTCCGTCCGGATACGCAGTATTTT.

J is TRBJ1-2 and V is TRBV7-2; 8 bases map to TRBD1. Germline CDR1 SGHTA, CDR2 FQGNSA. Germline trimming cut 5 bases from V and 4 bases from J; bases unmatched to any gene: 15. CDR3 length equals 17 residues. The CDR3 coding sequence is TGTGCCAGCAGCCCGGGTTCGGCAGGGGGCTATACCTATGGCTACACCTTC. Translation gives CASSPGSAGGYTYGYTF.

V is TRBV9 and J is TRBJ2-3; D unresolved. V lost 0 bases and J 1 base, leaving 9 bases between the germline ends. The CDR3 consists of 15 residues. The germline V gene encodes CDR1 SGDLS and CDR2 YYNGEE. CDR3 in DNA: TGTGCCAGCAGCGTAGACGTTGGGGGCACAGATACGCAGTATTTT. Protein: CASSVDVGGTDTQYF. The full variable domain, its missing parts supplied by reference TRBV9 and TRBJ2-3, is DSGVTQTPKHLITATGQRVTLRCSPRSGDLSVYWYQQSLDQGLQFLIQYYNGEERAKGNILERFSAQQFPDLHSELNLSSLELGDSALYFCASSVDVGGTDTQYFGPGTRLTVL.

This clonotype was detected many times. The chain combines TRBV7-2 with TRBJ2-3; D gene uncertain. This CDR3 is built from 14 residues. Germline CDR1 is SGHTA and CDR2 is FQGNSA. Trimming left V 1 base short and J 6 bases short, with 11 bases between. Here the CDR3 DNA reads TGTGCCAGCAGCTTAGAGGCCTTCACGGATACGCAGTATTTT. It encodes CASSLEAFTDTQYF.

This clonotype was observed many times. The chain employs TRBV5-1 and TRBJ2-5, with a tentative D call TRBD2 (7 bases). Per germline, CDR1 SGHRS and CDR2 YFSETQ. The CDR3 consists of 16 residues. Between the trimmed V and J ends, which lost 4 bases and 1 base, there was a span of 17 bases. In DNA, the CDR3 is TGCGCCAGCAGCAGGGAGGGGACACCCTCCCAAGAGACCCAGTACTTC. Translated: CASSREGTPSQETQYF.

J is TRBJ1-4 and V is TRBV6-5, with 8 positions matching TRBD1. V lost 5 bases to trimming and J lost 5 bases; unmatched junction nucleotides: 4. The CDR3 covers 14 residues. Germline lookup yields CDR1 MNHEY and CDR2 SVGAGI. This CDR3 reads CASSIRTGNEKLFF. CDR3 coding DNA: TGTGCCAGCAGTATACGGACAGGGAATGAAAAACTGTTTTTT.